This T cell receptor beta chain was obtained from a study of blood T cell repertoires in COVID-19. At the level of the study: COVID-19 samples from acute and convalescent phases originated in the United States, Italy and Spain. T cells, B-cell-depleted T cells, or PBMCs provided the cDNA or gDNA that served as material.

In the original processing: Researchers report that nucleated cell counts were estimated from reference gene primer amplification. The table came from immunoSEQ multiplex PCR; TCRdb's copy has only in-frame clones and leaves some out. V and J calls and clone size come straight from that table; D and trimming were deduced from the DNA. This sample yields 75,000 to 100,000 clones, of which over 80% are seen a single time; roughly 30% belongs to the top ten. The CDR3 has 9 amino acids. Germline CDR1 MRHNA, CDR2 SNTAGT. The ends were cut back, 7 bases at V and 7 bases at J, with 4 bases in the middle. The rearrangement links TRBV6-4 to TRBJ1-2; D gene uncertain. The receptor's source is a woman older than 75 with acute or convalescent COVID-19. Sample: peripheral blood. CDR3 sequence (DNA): TGTGCCAGCAAGCCTGGCTACACCTTC. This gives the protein CASKPGYTF.